This entry concerns a single TCR beta chain. Its target is not known. The isolated RNA, all of it, was reverse transcribed, so expressed TCRB transcripts were what got sequenced. TCRdb's copy holds only in-frame clones and misses some; the assay was immunoSEQ multiplex PCR. The sample has 250,000 or so clones; 25% to 30% are singletons. A sort by CD45RO/CCR7/CD25/CD127/CD95/CD27 yielded CD4+ naive, central memory, regulatory and stem cell-like memory cells. This sample is drawn from a study of beta chain features in type 1 diabetes. Study observations and caveats: With patients and controls alike, PCR might favor shorter templates to an equal degree.

CDR3 size: 14 residues. Germline assignment: CDR1 GTSNPN and CDR2 SVGIG (reference sequence). Germline trimming cut 6 bases from V and 5 bases from J; bases unmatched to any gene: 12. The material sequenced was central memory CD4+ T cells from blood. V usage is TRBV30 and J usage is TRBJ1-1, with TRBD1 identical over 7 bases. The receptor was isolated from a man younger than 45 in good health. CDR3 in DNA: TGTGCCTGTAGAGGCAGGGGGGTAGTGACTGAAGCTTTCTTT. Translating it yields CACRGRGVVTEAFF.